This is a list of T cell receptor beta chains from one sample in a study of blood T cell repertoires in COVID-19. Sequencing was performed with immunoSEQ multiplex PCR; in TCRdb, only in-frame clones are kept and a portion is missing. The sample includes about 160,000 clones, less than 85% of them seen just once. What was sequenced was peripheral blood. Receptors were obtained from a woman older than 75 with active or convalescent COVID-19. Both conserved end residues are part of each CDR3. Each record gives: clone size, V gene, J gene, D gene, CDR3 protein, CDR3 DNA. D genes are given only for firm matches. Clone size is not always given. Where it is, it says once, few, many or a class for expanded clones.

>.|TRBV18|TRBJ1-2|.
CASSPMREGYTF
TGTGCCAGCTCACCAATGAGGGAAGGCTACACCTTC
>.|TRBV29-1|TRBJ1-1|TRBD1
CSVEKQGAGTEAFF
TGCAGCGTAGAAAAACAGGGGGCAGGTACTGAAGCTTTCTTT
>.|TRBV5-1|TRBJ1-5|TRBD1
CASRQSTGSEPQHF
TGCGCCAGCCGTCAATCGACAGGGTCTGAGCCCCAGCATTTT
>few|TRBV7-3|TRBJ1-1|.
CASSGQPNTEAFF
TGTGCCAGCAGTGGACAGCCAAACACTGAAGCTTTCTTT
>.|TRBV2|TRBJ1-2|.
CASSESRPYGYTF
TGTGCCAGCAGTGAAAGCAGGCCCTATGGCTACACCTTC
>.|TRBV27|TRBJ2-3|TRBD1
CATLARDRGTDTQYF
TGTGCCACTTTAGCTCGGGACAGGGGCACAGATACGCAGTATTTT
>.|TRBV2|TRBJ2-2|TRBD1
CASRTGGILAKGFF
TGTGCCAGCAGGACAGGGGGTATTCTAGCAAAAGGGTTTTTT
>.|TRBV19|TRBJ1-1|.
CASSIDRGGTEAFF
TGTGCCAGTAGTATAGATCGCGGGGGCACTGAAGCTTTCTTT
>.|TRBV18|TRBJ2-1|.
CASSPPSSVLYNEQFF
TGTGCCAGCTCACCACCGTCCAGCGTTTTATACAATGAGCAGTTCTTC
>.|TRBV9|TRBJ2-7|TRBD2
CASSASGRGFNEQYF
TGTGCCAGCAGCGCTAGCGGGAGAGGGTTTAACGAGCAGTACTTC
>.|TRBV9|TRBJ1-2|TRBD1
CASSSRQGAGYGYTF
TGTGCCAGCAGCAGCCGACAGGGGGCGGGCTATGGCTACACCTTC
>.|TRBV3-1/TRBV3-2|TRBJ2-1|TRBD2
CASTPAGTSGNNEQFF
TGTGCCAGCACCCCGGCCGGGACTAGCGGGAACAATGAGCAGTTCTTC
>once|TRBV28|TRBJ2-5|.
CASSPGGDWETQYF
TGTGCCAGCAGCCCCGGAGGGGACTGGGAGACCCAGTACTTC
>.|TRBV5-1|TRBJ1-1|.
CASSSQGGNTEAFF
TGCGCCAGCAGCTCACAGGGCGGGAACACTGAAGCTTTCTTT
>.|TRBV5-1|TRBJ2-1|.
CASSSGLDRSIYEQFF
TGCGCCAGCAGCTCGGGCTTAGACAGGTCGATCTATGAGCAGTTCTTC
>.|TRBV2|TRBJ1-4|.
CASSAGVTNEKLFF
TGTGCCAGCAGTGCGGGGGTGACTAATGAAAAACTGTTTTTT
>.|TRBV28|TRBJ1-3|.
CASSLGVNRGNTIYF
TGTGCCAGCAGTTTGGGTGTTAACAGGGGAAACACCATATATTTT
>once|TRBV6-2/TRBV6-3|TRBJ2-1|.
CASSGGGAGTNEQFF
TGTGCCAGCAGTGGCGGGGGCGCAGGTACAAATGAGCAGTTCTTC
>.|TRBV19|TRBJ2-3|TRBD2
CASKPSFLAGNGDTQYF
TGTGCCAGTAAGCCCTCTTTCCTAGCGGGTAATGGGGATACGCAGTATTTT
>.|TRBV5-4|TRBJ2-7|.
CASSAGQTYEQYF
TGTGCCAGCAGCGCGGGACAGACCTACGAGCAGTACTTC
>few|TRBV4-1|TRBJ1-5|.
CASSRLGRQPQHF
TGCGCCAGCAGCCGCCTAGGAAGGCAGCCCCAGCATTTT
>once|TRBV9|TRBJ2-2|.
CASSVVAGSQSTGELFF
TGTGCCAGCAGCGTAGTTGCCGGGTCGCAGTCCACCGGGGAGCTGTTTTTT
>.|TRBV11-3|TRBJ2-7|.
CASSPDPAEYEQYF
TGTGCCAGCAGCCCAGATCCCGCAGAATACGAGCAGTACTTC
>.|TRBV5-1|TRBJ2-2|.
CASTTTTSGELFF
TGCGCCAGCACCACAACAACGTCCGGGGAGCTGTTTTTT
>few|TRBV19|TRBJ2-1|TRBD1
CATHRDSGPVEQFF
TGTGCCACTCACCGGGACAGCGGCCCAGTAGAGCAGTTCTTC
>.|TRBV7-3|TRBJ2-5|TRBD2
CASSLGSGSFGETQYF
TGTGCCAGCAGCTTAGGGAGCGGGAGTTTTGGAGAGACCCAGTACTTC
>once|TRBV6-1|TRBJ2-7|.
CASSEAASFYEQYF
TGTGCCAGCAGTGAAGCCGCGAGTTTTTACGAGCAGTACTTC
>.|TRBV30|TRBJ2-2|TRBD1
CAWSVGDRGFTGELFF
TGTGCCTGGAGTGTTGGGGACAGGGGTTTCACCGGGGAGCTGTTTTTT
>.|TRBV19|TRBJ1-3|.
CASSIISQGYSGNTIYF
TGTGCCAGTAGTATAATAAGCCAGGGATACTCTGGAAACACCATATATTTT
>.|TRBV6-4|TRBJ2-2|TRBD1
CASSPGQGVGELFF
TGTGCCAGCAGCCCGGGACAGGGTGTCGGGGAGCTGTTTTTT
>few|TRBV28|TRBJ2-7|.
CASSFSRIPRYEQYF
TGTGCCAGCAGTTTTTCTCGAATCCCCAGGTACGAGCAGTACTTC
>.|TRBV5-1|TRBJ1-5|.
CASSFGYPGGQPQHF
TGCGCCAGCAGCTTCGGCTATCCGGGTGGGCAGCCCCAGCATTTT
>.|TRBV28|TRBJ1-2|TRBD1
CASHTGTGENGYTF
TGTGCCAGCCATACGGGGACAGGGGAGAATGGCTACACCTTC
>.|TRBV2|TRBJ1-5|TRBD1
CASSEGQRDQPQHF
TGTGCCAGCAGTGAGGGACAGCGAGACCAGCCCCAGCATTTT
>.|TRBV18|TRBJ2-7|TRBD1
CASSPPDRNYEQYF
TGTGCCAGCTCACCTCCGGACAGGAACTACGAGCAGTACTTC
>.|TRBV11-2|TRBJ2-1|TRBD2
CASSYTSGTYNEQFF
TGTGCCAGCAGCTATACTAGCGGAACCTACAATGAGCAGTTCTTC
>medium-sized|TRBV28|TRBJ1-1|.
CASSLGGLGGGTEAFF
TGTGCCAGCAGTTTGGGCGGGTTAGGCGGGGGCACTGAAGCTTTCTTT
>.|TRBV5-1|TRBJ1-6|TRBD1
CASSLRTGGPSGFYSPLHF
TGCGCCAGCAGCTTGCGGACAGGGGGCCCATCGGGCTTTTATTCACCCCTCCACTTT
>.|TRBV7-2|TRBJ1-1|.
CASSLQWNTEAFF
TGTGCCAGCAGCTTACAATGGAACACTGAAGCTTTCTTT
>few|TRBV6-5|TRBJ1-1|.
CASSYGVSVNTEAFF
TGTGCCAGCAGTTACGGTGTGAGTGTGAACACTGAAGCTTTCTTT
>.|TRBV5-1|TRBJ2-2|TRBD2
CASSLPSGSGGELFF
TGCGCCAGCAGCTTGCCTAGCGGGAGCGGCGGGGAGCTGTTTTTT
>.|TRBV10-3|TRBJ2-6|.
CAISGIQGTSGANVLTF
TGTGCCATCAGTGGAATACAGGGAACCTCTGGGGCCAACGTCCTGACTTTC
>.|TRBV18|TRBJ2-1|.
CASSPPGRVSYNEQFF
TGTGCCAGCTCACCACCGGGCAGAGTCTCCTACAATGAGCAGTTCTTC
>.|TRBV7-2|TRBJ2-1|TRBD2
CASSFGTRNNEQFF
TGTGCCAGCAGCTTCGGGACTAGAAACAATGAGCAGTTCTTC
>.|TRBV19|TRBJ2-2|.
CASNQGYTGELFF
TGTGCCAGTAACCAGGGGTACACCGGGGAGCTGTTTTTT
>.|TRBV12-3/TRBV12-4|TRBJ1-1|.
CASSLRMNTEAFF
TGTGCCAGCAGTTTGCGGATGAACACTGAAGCTTTCTTT
>.|TRBV7-2|TRBJ1-1|.
CASSEQQNTEAFF
TGTGCCAGCAGCGAACAGCAGAACACTGAAGCTTTCTTT
>once|TRBV5-1|TRBJ1-5|.
CATGRQVNHQPQHF
TGCGCCACCGGCCGACAGGTCAACCATCAGCCCCAGCATTTT
>.|TRBV7-8|TRBJ2-1|TRBD2
CASSQGLASYNEQFF
TGTGCCAGCAGCCAGGGACTAGCGAGCTACAATGAGCAGTTCTTC
>.|TRBV10-3|TRBJ2-2|TRBD2
CAISLTSGRATGELFF
TGTGCCATCAGTCTTACTAGCGGGAGGGCCACCGGGGAGCTGTTTTTT
>.|TRBV5-1|TRBJ2-5|TRBD2
CASSLVGTSGPTQETQYF
TGCGCCAGCAGCTTGGTGGGGACTAGCGGGCCCACCCAAGAGACCCAGTACTTC
>.|TRBV7-9|TRBJ2-3|.
CASSLDRGGYKGDTQYF
TGTGCCAGCAGCTTAGATCGTGGCGGATATAAGGGGGATACGCAGTATTTT
>.|TRBV6-1|TRBJ2-5|.
CASSEAASLGETQYF
TGTGCCAGCAGTGAAGCGGCTAGCCTCGGAGAGACCCAGTACTTC
>.|TRBV19|TRBJ1-2|TRBD1
CASSTRDSYYGYTF
TGTGCCAGTAGTACCCGGGACAGTTACTATGGCTACACCTTC
>.|TRBV5-8|TRBJ1-1|.
CAGKWGGTEAFF
TGTGCCGGAAAGTGGGGGGGCACTGAAGCTTTCTTT
>once|TRBV5-4|TRBJ1-1|.
CASSLDGGRGTEAFF
TGTGCCAGCAGCTTGGACGGGGGGCGAGGGACTGAAGCTTTCTTT